One and the same sample provided the 15 T cell receptor beta chains below, sequenced in a study of T cell responses to AZD1222 COVID-19 vaccine. Only in-frame clones appear in the TCRdb table, and some are missing; sequencing was by immunoSEQ multiplex PCR. Of about 73,000 clones in the sample, approximately 90% were seen once. Specimen: peripheral blood, collected on day 0 of AZD1222 vaccination. These receptors were taken from an adult in good health.

J is TRBJ2-7 and V is TRBV4-1, with 10 nucleotides matching TRBD1. V gave up 2 bases and J gave up 3 bases; unmatched junction bases: 4. There are 15 residues in the CDR3. The germline CDR1 and CDR2 sequences are MGHRA and YSYEKL. The CDR3 bases are TGCGCCAGCAGCCAAAGACAGGGGGCTCGCTACGAGCAGTACTTC. It is translated as CASSQRQGARYEQYF.

This clone was found a few times. V gene TRBV30 combines with J gene TRBJ2-2; perhaps TRBD2 as D (5 bases). Germline CDR1 is GTSNPN and CDR2 is SVGIG (reference sequence). This CDR3 is built from 15 residues. V lost 3 bases, J lost 3 bases, and 14 bases lay in between. CDR3 in amino acids: CAWRESTGDTGELFF. The CDR3 DNA is TGTGCCTGGAGAGAATCTACCGGGGACACCGGGGAGCTGTTTTTT.

This chain uses TRBV27 with TRBJ1-2, with TRBD1 as a possible D gene (5 bases). V shed 5 bases and J shed 2 bases, with 6 bases lying between them. Germline V gene sequence: CDR1 MNHEY, CDR2 SMNVEV (reference sequence). This CDR3 region has 12 residues. CDR3 sequence: CASSNRNYGYTF. The CDR3 region has the DNA TGTGCCAGCAGTAACAGGAACTATGGCTACACCTTC.

V usage is TRBV3-1 (or the pseudogene TRBV3-2) and J usage is TRBJ2-2; D gene unclear. The CDR3 is made up of 15 amino acids. V was clipped by 2 bases and J by 0 bases, with 7 bases between them. From germline, CDR1 is LGHDT and CDR2 YNNKEL (reference sequence). The CDR3 spells CASSQRQPNTGELFF. For the CDR3, the DNA is TGTGCCAGCAGCCAAAGACAACCGAACACCGGGGAGCTGTTTTTT.

The rearrangement links TRBV5-1 to TRBJ1-1; no firm D call. The CDR3 spans 13 residues. The V gene's germline CDR1 is SGHRS and CDR2 YFSETQ. V lost 4 bases, J lost 1 base, and 8 bases lay in between. The CDR3 spells CASSPEGNTEAFF. DNA for the CDR3: TGCGCCAGCAGCCCAGAAGGGAACACTGAAGCTTTCTTT.

The J gene is TRBJ1-3, the V gene TRBV18, with D possibly TRBD1 on 6 matching bases. Trimming cost V 0 bases and J 0 bases, with 30 bases left between them. This CDR3 has 23 residues. The germline V gene encodes CDR1 KGHSH and CDR2 LQKENI. The CDR3 reads CASSPPWVQRDTSEPDSGNTIYF. In DNA form, the CDR3 reads TGTGCCAGCTCACCACCTTGGGTCCAACGGGACACCTCCGAGCCGGACTCTGGAAACACCATATATTTT.

This sequence joins TRBV6-5 and TRBJ2-7, with unresolved D. The germline gives CDR1 MNHEY, CDR2 SVGAGI. V lost 4 bases to trimming and J lost 0 bases, with 7 bases between them. CDR3 size: 13 residues. The CDR3 region has the DNA TGTGCCAGCAGTTTCAGAAGCTCCTACGAGCAGTACTTC. Translation: CASSFRSSYEQYF.

This clone was detected only once. The chain couples TRBV15 to TRBJ1-3; 9 bases line up with TRBD1. Trimming removed 8 bases from V and 2 bases from J; junction bases left unmatched: 10. Germline values: CDR1 LNHNV, CDR2 YYDKDF (reference sequence). This CDR3 is 16 amino acids long. The CDR3 region is CATSPGQGSAGNTIYF. The CDR3 bases are TGTGCCACCTCCCCGGGACAGGGATCGGCTGGAAACACCATATATTTT. Filled out from reference TRBV15 and TRBJ1-3, the complete variable domain reads DAMVIQNPRYQVTQFGKPVTLSCSQTLNHNVMYWYQQKSSQAPKLLFHYYDKDFNNEADTPDNFQSRRPNTSFCFLDIRSPGLGDTAMYLCATSPGQGSAGNTIYFGEGSWLTVV.

V and J are TRBV3-1 (or the pseudogene TRBV3-2) and TRBJ2-7; 7 positions match TRBD2. The CDR3 has 18 amino acids. Looked up from germline, CDR1 is LGHDT and CDR2 is YNNKEL (reference sequence). V dropped 1 base and J dropped 3; count of bases not matched to a gene: 15. CDR3 sequence reads: CASSQVEGRGGNVYEQYF. The CDR3 region has the DNA TGTGCCAGCAGCCAAGTGGAGGGGCGGGGAGGGAATGTCTACGAGCAGTACTTC.

The CDR3 nucleotides are TGTGCCAGCAGCGGATCAAATTCACCCCTCCACTTT. This sequence encodes CASSGSNSPLHF. V usage is TRBV9 and J usage is TRBJ1-6; D remains ambiguous. The germline V and J ends were trimmed by 3 bases and 7 bases, with 5 bases remaining between them. This CDR3 region has 12 residues. From germline, CDR1 is SGDLS and CDR2 YYNGEE.

The V call is TRBV4-1, the J call TRBJ2-7, with 7 bases identical to TRBD2. The V gene's germline CDR1 is MGHRA and CDR2 YSYEKL. The CDR3 runs 15 residues. Losses at the gene ends were 0 bases for V and 4 bases for J; bases not matched to a gene: 6. The CDR3 nucleotides are TGCGCCAGCAGCCAAGAGTATAGCGGGCGATACGAGCAGTACTTC. It codes for CASSQEYSGRYEQYF.

At least ten counts were recorded for this clone. V is TRBV28 and J is TRBJ2-7; 9 bases line up with TRBD2. This CDR3 is 15 amino acids long. V lost 2 bases and J lost 4; bases outside the gene matches: 6. The germline CDR1 and CDR2 sequences are MDHEN and SYDVKM. The CDR3 spells CASSLSGGLIYEQYF. The CDR3 DNA sequence: TGTGCCAGCAGTTTAAGCGGGGGGCTAATTTACGAGCAGTACTTC.

This chain connects TRBV27 to TRBJ2-7; weak D call: TRBD1 (6 bases). The V gene's germline CDR1 is MNHEY and CDR2 SMNVEV (reference sequence). The length of the CDR3 is 13 residues. V was pared by 3 bases and J by 4 bases, with 10 bases between. The CDR3 loop reads CASSLATGYEQYF. The CDR3 DNA sequence: TGTGCCAGCAGTTTGGCGACAGGATACGAGCAGTACTTC.

This chain joins TRBV29-1 and TRBJ1-1; 11 bases align to TRBD1. Germline V lookup: CDR1 SQVTM, CDR2 ANQGSEA. V was clipped by 7 bases and J by 5 bases; unmatched bases: 9. The CDR3 runs to 14 residues. The CDR3 nucleotides read TGCAGCGCGGACACCGGGACAGGGGGAACTGAAGCTTTCTTT. It yields the protein CSADTGTGGTEAFF.

The chain's CDR3 is CASSLGGEQYF. Here the CDR3 DNA reads TGCGCCAGCAGCCTAGGAGGCGAGCAGTACTTC. This chain uses TRBV10-1 with TRBJ2-7, with D maybe TRBD2 (5 bases). CDR3 length: 11 residues. CDR1 and CDR2 from the germline V gene are WNHNN and SYGVQD (reference sequence). Trimming took off 6 bases at V and 6 bases at J, with 9 bases between the two ends.